Listed here is a single T cell receptor (beta chain). Its target is unknown. TCRdb keeps only in-frame clones here, not all; method: immunoSEQ multiplex PCR. The sample yields some 2.4 million clones, approximately 93% seen once. The data stem from a study of shared clonotypes between healthy human individuals. Notes on the study in general: Roughly 4.6% of naive CD4 clonotypes were common to a few donors.

Looked up from germline, CDR1 is SGHRS and CDR2 is YFSETQ. Losses at the gene ends were 4 bases for V and 6 bases for J; bases not matched to a gene: 4. The CDR3 sequence is 15 residues long. J is TRBJ2-7 and V is TRBV5-1; the match to TRBD2 covers 16 bases. The TCR sequence derives from a man younger than 35 in good health. Some clones in this sample may be carry-over from other donors' samples. Sequences were obtained from naive CD4+ T cells from PBMCs. Subset of the sample: CD45RA+ positively selected. The CDR3 loop reads CASSPGLAGGGEQYF. The CDR3 nucleotides read TGCGCCAGCAGCCCGGGACTAGCGGGAGGGGGCGAGCAGTACTTC.